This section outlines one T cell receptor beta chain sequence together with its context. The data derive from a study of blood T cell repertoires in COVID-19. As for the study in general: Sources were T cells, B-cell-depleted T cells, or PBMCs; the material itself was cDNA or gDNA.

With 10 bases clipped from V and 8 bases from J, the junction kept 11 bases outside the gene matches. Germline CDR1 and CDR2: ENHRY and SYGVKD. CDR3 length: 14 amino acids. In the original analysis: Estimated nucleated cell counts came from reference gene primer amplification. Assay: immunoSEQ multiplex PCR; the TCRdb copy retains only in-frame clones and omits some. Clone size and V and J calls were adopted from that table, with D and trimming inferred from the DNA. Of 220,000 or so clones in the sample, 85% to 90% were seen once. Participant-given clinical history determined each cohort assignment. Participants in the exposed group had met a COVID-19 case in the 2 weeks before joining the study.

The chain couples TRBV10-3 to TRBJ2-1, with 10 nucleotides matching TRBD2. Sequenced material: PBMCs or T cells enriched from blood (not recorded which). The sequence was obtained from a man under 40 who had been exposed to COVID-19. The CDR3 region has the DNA TGTGCCACCAACGCCGGGACTAGCGTCTATGAGCAGTTCTTC. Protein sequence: CATNAGTSVYEQFF.